The 26 T cell receptor beta chains in this list originate from one sample, sequenced in a study of T cell repertoires in cytomegalovirus infection. TCRdb called the reads again in MiXCR, with one record for every CDR3 protein. The sample consists of about 830,000 distinct CDR3 sequences, approximately 32% of them appearing once. Their recognized antigens are unknown. This sample comprised cultured CD8+ T cells from PBMCs, obtained from culture after CMV antigen stimulation. The origin of the receptors is a human donor in good health (CMV status not recorded). Some clones in this sample may be carry-over from other donors' samples.

This clonotype appeared a few times. The V call is TRBV7-8, the J call TRBJ1-5; 10 bases map to TRBD1. The length of the CDR3 is 17 residues. J lost 5 bases, V lost 4 bases, and 11 bases had no gene match. Germline V gives CDR1 SGHVS, CDR2 FQNEAQ. The CDR3 region is CASSSGGTGAPYQPQHF. CDR3 in DNA: TGTGCCAGCAGCTCCGGCGGGACAGGGGCCCCCTATCAGCCCCAGCATTTT.

V is TRBV2 and J is TRBJ1-2; D remains unclear. From germline, CDR1 is SNHLY and CDR2 FYNNEI. V lost 8 bases to trimming and J lost 3 bases, with 16 bases between them. The CDR3 sequence is 14 residues long. CDR3 bases: TGTGCCAGCCCCTGGGCGGTGGCGGACTATGGCTACACCTTC. Residues: CASPWAVADYGYTF.

This chain connects TRBV6-1 to TRBJ1-6, with D possibly matching TRBD1 (6 bases). The germline CDR1 and CDR2 sequences are MNHNS and SASEGT. This CDR3 comprises 12 residues. V was pared by 6 bases and J by 8 bases, with 8 bases between. The CDR3 region is CASRSGDSPLHF. The CDR3 DNA reads TGTGCCAGCAGGTCAGGGGATTCACCCCTCCACTTT.

This clonotype was seen many times. The V call is TRBV7-8, the J call TRBJ2-3, with 8 bases fitting TRBD1. The germline V gene has CDR1 SGHVS and CDR2 FQNEAQ. J lost 6 bases, V lost 5 bases, and 13 bases had no gene match. The CDR3 runs to 16 residues. The CDR3, as DNA: TGTGCCAGCAGCCCGCCCGGGACAGGATTAGCGGATACGCAGTATTTT. Translation: CASSPPGTGLADTQYF. Combining the CDR3 with reference TRBV7-8 and TRBJ2-3 gives the whole variable domain GAGVSQSPRYKVAKRGQDVALRCDPISGHVSLFWYQQALGQGPEFLTYFQNEAQLDKSGLPSDRFFAERPEGSVSTLKIQRTQQEDSAVYLCASSPPGTGLADTQYFGPGTRLTVL.

This clonotype came up a few times. The V call is TRBV7-9, the J call TRBJ2-3, with TRBD2 identical over 7 bases. Trimming at V came to 8 bases and at J to 2 bases, leaving 7 bases not matched to a gene. This CDR3 contains 14 residues. The germline V gene encodes CDR1 SEHNR and CDR2 FQNEAQ (reference sequence). The DNA of the CDR3 is TGTGCCAGCGGGTCTAGCGGACCCACAGATACGCAGTATTTT. Translated, it gives CASGSSGPTDTQYF.

The rearrangement links TRBV7-6 to TRBJ2-3; D is unresolved. The length of the CDR3 is 13 residues. Trimming stripped 5 bases from V and 6 bases from J, with 12 bases between. Germline V CDR1 and CDR2: SGHVS, FNYEAQ. In DNA, the CDR3 is TGTGCCAGCAGCCGAGGTTCGGGTGATACGCAGTATTTT. This sequence encodes CASSRGSGDTQYF.

V usage is TRBV27 and J usage is TRBJ2-7, with D perhaps matching TRBD2 (5 bases). The germline V and J ends were trimmed by 5 bases and 3 bases, with 20 bases remaining between them. Germline V CDR1 and CDR2: MNHEY, SMNVEV (reference sequence). CDR3 length equals 16 residues. The CDR3 DNA is TGTGCCAGCAGTCCCTCGGCAGGCGTGAGGGTCTACGAGCAGTACTTC. This codes for CASSPSAGVRVYEQYF.

The chain couples TRBV11-1 to TRBJ2-4; no clear D gene. This CDR3 comprises 15 residues. In germline, CDR1 is SGHAT, CDR2 FQDESV (reference sequence). Trimming removed 0 bases from V and 0 bases from J, with 6 bases in between. The CDR3 protein is CASSLAIPAKNIQYF. The CDR3 DNA reads as TGTGCCAGCAGCTTAGCAATCCCAGCCAAAAACATTCAGTACTTC.

A note on this clonotype: A single base separates this from a much larger clone, so it may be a read error. The rearrangement links TRBV12-3 or TRBV12-4 to TRBJ2-3, with no clear D. The V end was cut by 4 bases, the J end by 0 bases, with 8 bases between. The CDR3 runs to 14 residues. The CDR3 sequence: CASSSWRSTDTQYF. The CDR3 DNA is TGTGCCAGCAGTTCTTGGAGAAGCACAGATACGCAGTATTTT.

The V and J genes are TRBV12-5 and TRBJ1-1; 7 bases fit TRBD1. From germline, CDR1 is LGHNT and CDR2 FRNRAP. The V gene end was trimmed by 6 bases and the J gene end by 1 base; junction bases not matched to a gene: 8. The CDR3 extends over 15 amino acids. The CDR3 nucleotides are TGTGCTAGTGGATCATCGGGACAGCCGAACACTGAAGCTTTCTTT. This encodes CASGSSGQPNTEAFF.

The J gene is TRBJ1-2, the V gene TRBV27; 7 bases are a match to TRBD1. The CDR3 is 13 amino acids. Germline CDR1 MNHEY, CDR2 SMNVEV (reference sequence). The junction had 9 bases not matched to a gene; V was cut back by 6 bases and J by 8 bases. CDR3 in DNA: TGTGCCAGCAGCCCCAGGGGGGGTCGGGGCTACACCTTC. Its translation is CASSPRGGRGYTF.

In its sample, this clonotype was seen a few times. This chain joins TRBV6-2 or TRBV6-3 and TRBJ1-1; the match to TRBD1 covers 11 bases. This CDR3 has 15 residues. Germline V lookup: CDR1 MNHEY, CDR2 SVGEGT. With V trimmed by 5 bases and J by 6 bases, 8 bases remained unmatched. The CDR3 here is CASSSRGQGDPEAFF. The DNA for the CDR3 is TGTGCCAGCAGTAGTCGGGGACAGGGGGACCCTGAAGCTTTCTTT.

Concerning this clonotype itself: A single base separates this from a much larger clone, so it may be a read error. The rearrangement links TRBV7-3 to TRBJ2-5; 9 bases fit TRBD2. This CDR3 is 15 amino acids long. Germline CDR1 and CDR2: SGHTA and FQGTGA. The CDR3 region has the DNA TGTGCCTGCAGCCCGGGGTCTAGCGGGGAAGAGACCCAGTACTTC. This codes for CACSPGSSGEETQYF. Variable domain in full (rest from reference TRBV7-3 and TRBJ2-5): GAGVSQTPSNKVTEKGKYVELRCDPISGHTALYWYRQSLGQGPEFLIYFQGTGAADDSGLPNDRFFAVRPEGSVSTLKIQRTERGDSAVYLCACSPGSSGEETQYFGPGTRLLVL.

This clonotype turned up a few times. The chain has TRBV7-8 and TRBJ2-1, with 10 positions matching TRBD1. Germline V CDR1 and CDR2: SGHVS, FQNEAQ. The CDR3 consists of 16 residues. J gave up 2 bases and V 4 bases, and 5 bases lay outside the gene matches. CDR3 DNA sequence: TGTGCCAGCAGCTCCCGAGGACAGGGGGCCTACAATGAGCAGTTCTTC. It translates to CASSSRGQGAYNEQFF.

This clonotype was counted a few times. V is TRBV6-5 and J is TRBJ1-1; tentative D call: TRBD1 (5 bases). In germline, CDR1 is MNHEY, CDR2 SVGAGI. With 9 bases removed from V and 6 bases from J, the gap between germline ends came to 29 bases. This CDR3 spans 17 amino acids. As DNA, the CDR3 is TGTGCCAGTTGTCTTTCTTGGGGGGGACTGGACGGCGCTGAAGCTTTCTTT. The encoded protein is CASCLSWGGLDGAEAFF.

This clonotype was seen at least ten times. The CDR3 sequence is CASSLSIPTGNYGYTF. The CDR3 region has the DNA TGTGCCAGCAGTTTATCGATCCCGACAGGGAACTATGGCTACACCTTC. The J gene is TRBJ1-2, the V gene TRBV27; TRBD1 matches at 7 bases. The CDR3 extends over 16 amino acids. Trimming took 0 bases from V and 2 from J; bases not matched to a gene: 6. CDR1 is MNHEY and CDR2 is SMNVEV in the germline V gene (reference sequence).

The chain combines TRBV2 with TRBJ2-1; 7 bases map to TRBD1. V lost 4 bases to trimming and J lost 4 bases; unmatched junction nucleotides: 4. Germline values: CDR1 SNHLY, CDR2 FYNNEI. The CDR3 runs to 14 residues. CDR3 nucleotides: TGTGCCAGCAGTGGGGACAGCAATTACAATGAGCAGTTCTTC. Protein: CASSGDSNYNEQFF.

The sample holds a few counts of this clonotype. The V gene is TRBV7-4, the J gene TRBJ2-3; 7 positions match TRBD2. Germline trimming cut 5 bases from V and 4 bases from J; bases unmatched to any gene: 6. The CDR3 runs to 14 residues. Germline values: CDR1 SGHVT, CDR2 SQSDAQ. CDR3 nucleotide sequence: TGTGCCAGCAGCCCTCAAGCGGGGCCAGATACGCAGTATTTT. It specifies CASSPQAGPDTQYF. Using reference TRBV7-4 and TRBJ2-3 for the parts outside the CDR3, the full variable domain is GAGVSQSPRYKVAKRGRDVALRCDSISGHVTLYWYRQTLGQGSEVLTYSQSDAQRDKSGRPSGRFSAERPERSVSTLKIQRTEQGDSAVYLCASSPQAGPDTQYFGPGTRLTVL.

The rearrangement joins TRBV6-1 to TRBJ2-7; 8 bases are a match to TRBD1. The germline V gene has CDR1 MNHNS and CDR2 SASEGT. CDR3 size: 16 residues. The ends lost 4 bases at V and 5 bases at J; junction bases unmatched: 13. CDR3 amino acids: CASSATATGEGDEQYF. The CDR3 bases are TGTGCCAGCAGTGCAACTGCGACAGGGGAAGGTGACGAGCAGTACTTC.

This clonotype was seen a handful of times. The chain links TRBV12-3 or TRBV12-4 to TRBJ2-3, with 7 nucleotides matching TRBD2. The CDR3 contains 13 residues. The J segment lost 7 bases and the V segment lost 7 bases, leaving 8 bases of the junction unmatched. The CDR3 DNA is TGTGCCAGCATCCCTAGCGGAGGTAATACGCAGTATTTT. Translation gives CASIPSGGNTQYF.

In this sample, this clonotype turned up once. At one end the junction does not follow the germline gene, possibly because of a read error. J is TRBJ2-1 and V is TRBV6-5; the D gene is possibly TRBD1 (6 bases). This CDR3 comprises 16 residues. From germline, CDR1 is MNHEY and CDR2 SVGAGI. The CDR3 protein is CASSYNLPDSYDEQFF. The CDR3 bases are TGTGCCAGCAGTTACAACCTCCCGGACAGCTACGATGAGCAGTTCTTC.

The V call is TRBV6-1, the J call TRBJ2-1; perhaps TRBD1 as D (5 bases). There are 15 residues in the CDR3. V lost 3 bases and J lost 5, with 14 bases in between. Germline lookup yields CDR1 MNHNS and CDR2 SASEGT. CDR3 sequence (DNA): TGTGCCAGCAGTGATATAGGGGCCAGGGACAATGAGCAGTTCTTC. Translated: CASSDIGARDNEQFF.

The V call is TRBV29-1, the J call TRBJ2-2, with 9 bases fitting TRBD1. The CDR3 consists of 14 residues. Looked up from germline, CDR1 is SQVTM and CDR2 is ANQGSEA. V lost 6 bases, J lost 4 bases, and 6 bases stayed unmatched. The DNA of the CDR3 is TGCAGCGTCCCGGGACAGGGAAGCACCGGGGAGCTGTTTTTT. Its protein product is CSVPGQGSTGELFF.

CDR3: CASKAWDSPNRSPYNEQFF. In nucleotides, the CDR3 is TGTGCCAGCAAAGCCTGGGACAGCCCCAACCGTTCCCCCTACAATGAGCAGTTCTTC. The chain couples TRBV11-2 to TRBJ2-1; 7 nucleotides line up with TRBD1. This CDR3 is 19 amino acids long. The germline gives CDR1 SGHAT, CDR2 FQNNGV. The ends lost 7 bases at V and 2 bases at J; junction bases unmatched: 20.

To note about this clonotype: At one boundary the junction diverges from the germline segment, which might be a read error. The chain recombines TRBV4-1 with TRBJ2-3; TRBD2 aligns across 9 bases. The length of the CDR3 is 15 residues. The germline V gene encodes CDR1 MGHRA and CDR2 YSYEKL. This chain's CDR3 is CASNQGSGGADTQYF. CDR3 sequence (DNA): TGCGCCAGCAACCAAGGTAGCGGGGGCGCAGATACGCAGTATTTT.

Comments on this clonotype: A much bigger clone sits one base away, suggesting this may be a read error. This chain links TRBV7-3 with TRBJ2-5; D is uncertain. Germline V lookup: CDR1 SGHTA, CDR2 FQGTGA. The CDR3 length is 15 residues. The CDR3 DNA sequence: TGTGCCAACAGCTTATTGGGCAGCCACCAAGAGACCCAGTACTTC. Its translation: CANSLLGSHQETQYF.